The text below deals with one T cell receptor beta chain. What it recognizes is unknown. This record comes from a study of T cell responses to AZD1222 COVID-19 vaccine. The study, taken as a whole, reports: Increases in Spike-specific TCR breadth and depth were seen after two AZD1222 doses. Possibly, clonal diversity was underestimated; donors were largely white British and included more females.

Libraries were prepared by immunoSEQ multiplex PCR; TCRdb keeps only in-frame clonotypes and omits some of them. The sample yields about 78,000 clones, 88% seen once. CDR1 is SGHKS, CDR2 YYEKEE, per germline (reference sequence). There are 12 residues in the CDR3. V lost 1 base to trimming and J lost 7 bases, with 8 bases between them. This receptor was obtained from an adult in good health. V gene TRBV5-5 combines with J gene TRBJ1-1; unclear D gene. Sequences were derived from peripheral blood, sampled on day 0 of MenACWY control vaccination. Here the CDR3 reads CASSLWQLEAFF. The CDR3 region has the DNA TGTGCCAGCAGCTTGTGGCAGCTTGAAGCTTTCTTT.